These 17 T cell receptor beta chains were all obtained from the same sample, sequenced in a study of control samples from healthy donors and cancer patients. The method was immunoSEQ multiplex PCR; TCRdb's version includes in-frame clones alone and lacks a portion of them. The table records about 130,000 clones, approximately 90% of them present only once. The sample taken for sequencing was blood. The receptor source for this set is a man aged 18 to 29 in good health.

The rearrangement joins TRBV5-5 to TRBJ1-1; tentative D call: TRBD1 (6 bases). CDR1 and CDR2 (germline): SGHKS, YYEKEE (reference sequence). This CDR3 region has 14 residues. Trimming removed 4 bases at V and 5 bases at J, with 15 bases between. The CDR3 bases are TGTGCCAGCAGCAACGAGGGGGGTCGGACTGAAGCTTTCTTT. Translation gives CASSNEGGRTEAFF.

The chain carries TRBV6-6 and TRBJ2-3; D may correspond to TRBD1 or TRBD2 (5 bases each). This CDR3 contains 17 residues. Germline CDR1 and CDR2: MNHNY and SVGAGI (reference sequence). The V end was cut by 6 bases, the J end by 1 base, with 20 bases between. The CDR3 bases are TGTGCCAGCAGCCGAACCGGACCCTTGGGGGGCACAGATACGCAGTATTTT. Protein product: CASSRTGPLGGTDTQYF.

This clone was detected a few times. Additional DNA sequences in this sample encode the identical CDR3. The chain joins TRBV7-2 to TRBJ1-5, with TRBD1 as a possible D gene (6 bases). From germline, CDR1 is SGHTA and CDR2 FQGNSA. The CDR3 runs to 14 residues. Trimming left V 1 base short and J 6 bases short, with 10 bases between. CDR3 sequence: CASSLGGAGQPQHF. CDR3 sequence (DNA): TGTGCCAGCAGCTTAGGGGGGGCGGGTCAGCCCCAGCATTTT.

The chain carries TRBV27 and TRBJ2-7; D is possibly TRBD1 (6 bases). V lost 2 bases and J 2 bases, leaving 10 bases between the germline ends. From germline, CDR1 is MNHEY and CDR2 SMNVEV (reference sequence). This CDR3 comprises 14 residues. CDR3 in DNA: TGTGCCAGCAGTTTAGACAGGCCCCCCTACGAGCAGTACTTC. This encodes CASSLDRPPYEQYF.

Points on this clone: The same CDR3 also results from other DNA sequences found in this sample. The chain uses TRBV10-1 and TRBJ1-1, with 7 positions matching TRBD1. Germline V gene lookup returns CDR1 WNHNN and CDR2 SYGVQD (reference sequence). This CDR3 spans 13 amino acids. Germline trimming cut 8 bases from V and 0 bases from J; bases unmatched to any gene: 3. CDR3 residues: CASSTGLNTEAFF. In DNA form, the CDR3 reads TGCGCCAGCTCGACAGGGCTGAACACTGAAGCTTTCTTT.

The chain is built from TRBV9 and TRBJ2-7; possible D gene TRBD2, 5 bases. The CDR3 sequence is 14 residues long. The germline gives CDR1 SGDLS, CDR2 YYNGEE. The V gene lost 0 bases and the J gene lost 3 bases, with 10 bases spanning the gap. The DNA for the CDR3 is TGTGCCAGCAGCGTAGGTGAGCGGTTCTACGAGCAGTACTTC. Amino acids: CASSVGERFYEQYF.

The rearrangement joins TRBV2 to TRBJ2-7, with 10 positions matching TRBD2. The CDR3 contains 15 residues. V gave up 4 bases and J gave up 1 base; unmatched junction bases: 4. Germline lookup yields CDR1 SNHLY and CDR2 FYNNEI. CDR3 sequence reads: CASSVGAGGSYEQYV. In DNA, the CDR3 is TGTGCCAGCAGTGTTGGAGCGGGAGGGTCCTACGAGCAGTACGTC.

The chain has TRBV11-2 and TRBJ1-2, with 12 bases fitting TRBD1. This CDR3 region has 14 residues. With V trimmed by 4 bases and J by 8 bases, 5 bases remained unmatched. CDR1 and CDR2 (germline): SGHAT, FQNNGV. Here the CDR3 reads CASSYGTGGEGYTF. For the CDR3, the DNA is TGTGCCAGCAGCTACGGGACAGGGGGCGAGGGCTACACCTTC. Combining the CDR3 with reference TRBV11-2 and TRBJ1-2 gives the whole variable domain EAGVAQSPRYKIIEKRQSVAFWCNPISGHATLYWYQQILGQGPKLLIQFQNNGVVDDSQLPKDRFSAERLKGVDSTLKIQPAKLEDSAVYLCASSYGTGGEGYTFGSGTRLTVV.

This clone was recorded a few times. This CDR3 is CASSLQNSNTEAFF. The CDR3 nucleotides are TGTGCCAGCAGTTTACAGAACTCGAACACTGAAGCTTTCTTT. The chain couples TRBV28 to TRBJ1-1; D unresolved. The ends were cut back, 2 bases at V and 1 base at J, with 8 bases in the middle. The CDR3 extends over 14 amino acids. Germline CDR1 and CDR2: MDHEN and SYDVKM.

The CDR3 reads CASTNPLNTEAFF. The CDR3 nucleotides read TGTGCCAGCACCAACCCATTGAACACTGAAGCTTTCTTT. J is TRBJ1-1 and V is TRBV6-5, with unresolved D. Trimming removed 7 bases at V and 0 bases at J, with 9 bases between. The CDR3 is 13 amino acids. Germline-derived CDR1 and CDR2 are MNHEY and SVGAGI.

J is TRBJ1-2 and V is TRBV2, with a tentative D call TRBD1 (6 bases). Trimming removed 2 bases at V and 5 bases at J, with 15 bases between. Germline CDR1 SNHLY, CDR2 FYNNEI. The CDR3 is made up of 15 amino acids. The CDR3: CASSEMLRDIYGYTF. The DNA for the CDR3 is TGTGCCAGCAGTGAAATGTTAAGGGACATATATGGCTACACCTTC.

The rearrangement links TRBV27 to TRBJ1-5; D perhaps matches TRBD1 (6 bases). Germline lookup yields CDR1 MNHEY and CDR2 SMNVEV (reference sequence). The V end was cut by 1 base, the J end by 1 base, with 8 bases between. This CDR3 contains 15 residues. CDR3 nucleotides: TGTGCCAGCAGTTTATTGGGACAAAGCAATCAGCCCCAGCATTTT. It codes for CASSLLGQSNQPQHF.

The chain couples TRBV10-1 to TRBJ2-3, with 7 bases identical to TRBD2. The germline V gene encodes CDR1 WNHNN and CDR2 SYGVQD (reference sequence). This CDR3 is 14 amino acids long. The V segment lost 2 bases and the J segment 4 bases; nucleotides outside the gene matches: 3. CDR3 loop: CASSEAGAPDTQYF. DNA of the CDR3: TGCGCCAGCAGTGAGGCGGGAGCCCCAGATACGCAGTATTTT.

The rearrangement links TRBV28 to TRBJ1-6, with D possibly being TRBD1 (6 bases). Per the germline V gene, CDR1 is MDHEN and CDR2 is SYDVKM. The length of the CDR3 is 14 residues. The CDR3 reads CAAGGFRINSPLHF. The CDR3 bases are TGTGCGGCGGGGGGCTTTCGTATTAATTCACCCCTCCACTTT.

V and J are TRBV11-3 and TRBJ2-3; a weak D match, TRBD2 (7 bases). Trimming took 4 bases from V and 5 from J, leaving 13 bases between them. This CDR3 has 14 residues. In germline, CDR1 is SGHNT, CDR2 YENEEA. The CDR3, as DNA: TGTGCCAGCAGCTCTCGGGGGGCTGGAGATACGCAGTATTTT. Protein product: CASSSRGAGDTQYF.

CDR3 nucleotides: TGCGCCAGCAGCCAAGAACCGGGACTACCCTCCTACAATGAGCAGTTCTTC. Translating it yields CASSQEPGLPSYNEQFF. The chain couples TRBV4-1 to TRBJ2-1; 7 positions match TRBD2. Looked up from germline, CDR1 is MGHRA and CDR2 is YSYEKL. This CDR3 contains 17 residues. Unmatched junction bases numbered 5, after V lost 0 bases and J lost 0 bases.

The J gene is TRBJ1-1, the V gene TRBV30, with D uncertain. The length of the CDR3 is 13 residues. V lost 5 bases, J lost 3 bases, and 13 bases lay in between. The V gene's germline CDR1 is GTSNPN and CDR2 SVGIG (reference sequence). The CDR3 here is CAWVGRTYTEAFF. The CDR3 DNA is TGTGCCTGGGTTGGTAGGACCTACACTGAAGCTTTCTTT.